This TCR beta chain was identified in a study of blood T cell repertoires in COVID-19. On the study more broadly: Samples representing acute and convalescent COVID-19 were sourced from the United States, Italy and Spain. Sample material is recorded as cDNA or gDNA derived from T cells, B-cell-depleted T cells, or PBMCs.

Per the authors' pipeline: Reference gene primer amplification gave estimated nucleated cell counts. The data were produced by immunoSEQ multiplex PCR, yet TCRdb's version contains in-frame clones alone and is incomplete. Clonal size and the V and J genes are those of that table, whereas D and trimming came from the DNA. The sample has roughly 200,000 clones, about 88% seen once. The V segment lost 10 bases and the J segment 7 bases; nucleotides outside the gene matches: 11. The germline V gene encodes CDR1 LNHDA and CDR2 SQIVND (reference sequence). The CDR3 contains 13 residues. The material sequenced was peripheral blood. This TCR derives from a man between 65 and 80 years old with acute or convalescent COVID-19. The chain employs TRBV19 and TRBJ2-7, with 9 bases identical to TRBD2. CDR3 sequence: CATRGGRAGEQYF. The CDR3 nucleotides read TGTGCCACGAGAGGCGGGAGGGCCGGGGAGCAGTACTTC.